Below, 9 T cell receptor beta chains from the same sample are listed, as sequenced in a study of T cell repertoires in cytomegalovirus infection. One entry per CDR3 protein, called by TCRdb with MiXCR from the reads. The sample yields over 90,000 distinct CDR3 sequences, more than 15% seen once. The sequenced material came from PBMCs. The origin of the receptors is a human donor in good health (CMV status not recorded). Some clones in this sample may be carry-over from other donors' samples.

Worth noting for this clonotype: A clone one base away is much larger, so this may be a read error. This chain connects TRBV10-3 to TRBJ2-2; D is unresolved. This CDR3 region has 14 residues. The germline V gene has CDR1 ENHRY and CDR2 SYGVKD. Here the CDR3 reads CAICDVSTTGELFF. As DNA, the CDR3 is TGTGCCATCTGTGACGTGAGCACAACCGGGGAGCTGTTTTTT.

The chain recombines TRBV29-1 with TRBJ1-6; D gene ambiguous. This CDR3 spans 13 amino acids. Germline CDR1 reads SQVTM; CDR2 reads ANQGSEA. V was trimmed by 4 bases and J by 6 bases, leaving 10 bases between them. This chain's CDR3 is CSVAEGSNSPLHF. The CDR3 region has the DNA TGCAGCGTTGCGGAGGGAAGTAATTCACCCCTCCACTTT.

This sequence joins TRBV6-2 or TRBV6-3 and TRBJ1-2; D unclear. The germline V and J ends were trimmed by 2 bases and 6 bases, with 7 bases remaining between them. Germline V gene data show CDR1 as MNHEY and CDR2 as SVGEGT. The CDR3 spans 12 residues. DNA of the CDR3: TGTGCCAGCAGTTACGGAGTTGATGGCTACACCTTC. Translated, it gives CASSYGVDGYTF.

Many counts were recorded for this clonotype. The chain employs TRBV5-1 and TRBJ1-6; TRBD1 agrees at 9 bases. After removal of 0 bases from V and 10 bases from J, the junction contained 2 bases not matched to a gene. The CDR3 has 14 residues. CDR1 and CDR2 (germline): SGHRS, YFSETQ. CDR3 residues: CASSLVTGGSPLHF. In nucleotides, the CDR3 is TGCGCCAGCAGCTTGGTTACAGGGGGCTCACCCCTCCACTTT.

To note about this clonotype: This clone may be a read error of a much larger clone one base away. As the CDR3 is not closed by the conserved phenylalanine or tryptophan, this likely results from a read error. The chain has TRBV12-3 or TRBV12-4 and TRBJ1-5; D possibly corresponds to TRBD1 (6 bases). Trimming pared 6 bases from V and 4 bases from J, leaving 16 bases between. This CDR3 region has 15 residues. CDR3 nucleotides: TGTGCCAGCAGCTACGACAGGACGACAAATCAGCCCCAGCATTTA. This encodes CASSYDRTTNQPQHL.

This clonotype was detected many times. This chain's CDR3 is CASSSFRGRETQYF. CDR3 DNA: TGTGCCAGCAGCTCCTTCAGGGGGCGAGAGACCCAGTACTTC. This chain links TRBV7-8 with TRBJ2-5; TRBD1 matches at 8 bases. CDR1 and CDR2 from the germline V gene are SGHVS and FQNEAQ. The length of the CDR3 is 14 residues. V trimming: 4 bases; J trimming: 4 bases; junction bases outside the gene matches: 5.

The chain combines TRBV18 with TRBJ2-5; D assignment may be TRBD1 or TRBD2 (5 bases each). Germline V gene sequence: CDR1 KGHSH, CDR2 LQKENI. The CDR3 spans 13 residues. V was pared by 1 base and J by 4 bases, with 7 bases between. CDR3 bases: TGTGCCAGCTCACCACGGGACGCAGAGACCCAGTACTTC. Residues: CASSPRDAETQYF.

In regard to this clonotype: A clone one base away is much larger, so this may be a read error. The J gene is TRBJ2-5, the V gene TRBV11-2; 7 bases fit TRBD2. Germline V CDR1 and CDR2: SGHAT, FQNNGV. This CDR3 spans 15 amino acids. DNA for the CDR3: TGTGCCAGCAGCTTGCAGCGGGGTATACAAGAGACCCGGTACTTC. Its protein product is CASSLQRGIQETRYF.

This clonotype has ten or more counts. The gene calls are TRBV11-2 and TRBJ2-1; D not certain. Trimming shortened V by 1 base and J by 4 bases, and 2 bases separated the two germline ends. Germline values: CDR1 SGHAT, CDR2 FQNNGV. This CDR3 has 12 residues. The CDR3 sequence is CASSLGYNEQFF. CDR3 sequence (DNA): TGTGCCAGCAGCTTAGGGTACAATGAGCAGTTCTTC.